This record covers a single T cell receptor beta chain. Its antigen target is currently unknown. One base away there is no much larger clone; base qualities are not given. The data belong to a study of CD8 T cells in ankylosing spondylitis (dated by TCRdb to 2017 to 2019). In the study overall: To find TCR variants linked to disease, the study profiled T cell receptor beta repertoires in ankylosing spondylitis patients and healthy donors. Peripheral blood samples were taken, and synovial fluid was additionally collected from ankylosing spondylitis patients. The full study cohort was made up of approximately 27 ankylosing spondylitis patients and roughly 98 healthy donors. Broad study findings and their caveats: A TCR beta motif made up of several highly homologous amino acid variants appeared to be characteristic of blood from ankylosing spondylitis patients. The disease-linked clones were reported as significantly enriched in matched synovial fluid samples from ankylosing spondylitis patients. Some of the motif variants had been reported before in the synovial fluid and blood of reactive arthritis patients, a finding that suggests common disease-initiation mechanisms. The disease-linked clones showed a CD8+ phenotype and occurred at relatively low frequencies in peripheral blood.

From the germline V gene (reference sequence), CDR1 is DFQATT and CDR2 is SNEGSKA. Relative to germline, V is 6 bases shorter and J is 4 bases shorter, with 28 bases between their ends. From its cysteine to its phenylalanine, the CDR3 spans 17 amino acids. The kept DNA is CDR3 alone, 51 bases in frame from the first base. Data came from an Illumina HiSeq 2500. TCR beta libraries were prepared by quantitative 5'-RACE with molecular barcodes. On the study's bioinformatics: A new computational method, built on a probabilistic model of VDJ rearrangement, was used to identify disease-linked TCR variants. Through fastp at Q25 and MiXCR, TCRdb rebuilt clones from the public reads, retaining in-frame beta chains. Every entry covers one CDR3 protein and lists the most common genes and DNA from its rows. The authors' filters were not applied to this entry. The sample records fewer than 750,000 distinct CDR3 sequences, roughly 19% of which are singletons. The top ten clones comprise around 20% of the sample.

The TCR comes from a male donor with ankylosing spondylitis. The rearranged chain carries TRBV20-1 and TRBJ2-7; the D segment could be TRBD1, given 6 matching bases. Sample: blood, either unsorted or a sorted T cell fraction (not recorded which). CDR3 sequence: CSANHDRTLHRIYEQYF. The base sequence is TGCAGTGCGAATCACGACAGGACCTTACATCGGATTTACGAGCAGTACTTC.